These T cell receptor beta chains were read from a single sample in a study of cytomegalovirus exposure and HLA in healthy donors. Profiling relied on immunoSEQ multiplex PCR, and the TCRdb table lists in-frame clones only, not all of them. The sample yields 150,000 to 200,000 clones, about 75% seen once. Specimen: PBMCs. Every receptor here comes from a man aged 18 to 30 in good health and CMV-seropositive. CDR3s include the opening cysteine and the closing phenylalanine or tryptophan. The D gene is left open where the match is weak.

D	V	J	CDR3
TRBD1	TRBV5-4	TRBJ1-4	CASSLRGRGNEKLFF
TRBD1	TRBV2	TRBJ1-1	CASTGQANTEAFF
TRBD1	TRBV28	TRBJ1-6	CASSLIRQGGYSPLHF
-	TRBV6-5	TRBJ1-1	CASTEGTEAFF
TRBD2	TRBV9	TRBJ2-3	CASSVGASGTDTQYF
TRBD2	TRBV4-1	TRBJ2-3	CASSQGLTSGGAPDTQYF
-	TRBV6-1	TRBJ1-4	CASETSGGWREKLFF
-	TRBV5-6	TRBJ1-3	CASSYGGGNTIYF
TRBD2	TRBV11-2	TRBJ2-1	CASSSHSAGAYNEQFF
-	TRBV30	TRBJ2-1	CAWTSPYNEQFF
-	TRBV7-2	TRBJ1-2	CASSLEARVYGYTF
-	TRBV2	TRBJ1-1	CASSESRLVAFF
-	TRBV9	TRBJ1-4	CASSVEDWADNEKLFF
TRBD1	TRBV30	TRBJ1-2	CAWSPGTGLKGYTF
-	TRBV4-1	TRBJ1-2	CASSQDRTDYGYTF
-	TRBV15	TRBJ1-2	CATSRDLGGGYGYTF
-	TRBV29-1	TRBJ1-2	CSVSRGWDYGYTF
-	TRBV10-2	TRBJ2-3	CASTSGAATDTQYF
-	TRBV5-4	TRBJ1-2	CASSLPLPDYGYTF
-	TRBV7-9	TRBJ2-5	CASSFLNGQTQYF
TRBD1	TRBV30	TRBJ1-1	CAWRTGTNTEAFF
-	TRBV10-2	TRBJ2-2	CASSDRDRSAGELFF